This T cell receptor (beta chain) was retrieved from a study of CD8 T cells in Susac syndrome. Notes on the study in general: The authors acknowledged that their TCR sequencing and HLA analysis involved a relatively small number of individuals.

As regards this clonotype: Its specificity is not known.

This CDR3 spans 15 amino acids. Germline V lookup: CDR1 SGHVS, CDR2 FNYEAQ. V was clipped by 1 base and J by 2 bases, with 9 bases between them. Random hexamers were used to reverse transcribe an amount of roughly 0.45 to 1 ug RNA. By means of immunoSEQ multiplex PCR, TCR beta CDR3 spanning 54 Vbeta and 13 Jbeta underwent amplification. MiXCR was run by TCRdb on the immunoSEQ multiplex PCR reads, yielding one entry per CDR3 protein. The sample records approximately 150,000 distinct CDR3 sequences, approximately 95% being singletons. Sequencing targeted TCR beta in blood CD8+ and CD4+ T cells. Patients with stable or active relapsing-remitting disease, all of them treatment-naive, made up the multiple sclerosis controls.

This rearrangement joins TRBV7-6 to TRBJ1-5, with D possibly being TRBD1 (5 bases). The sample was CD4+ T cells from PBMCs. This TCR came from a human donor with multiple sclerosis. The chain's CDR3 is CASSLGQSGNQPQHF. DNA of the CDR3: TGTGCCAGCAGCTTAGGACAGTCGGGCAATCAGCCCCAGCATTTT.